A single sample gave rise to the 24 T cell receptor beta chains below, sequenced in a study of T cells and Merkel cell carcinoma outcomes (TCRdb year 2020). Library creation used the immunoSEQ multiplex PCR assay. TCRdb stores this immuneACCESS table with in-frame sequences only. Part of the clones is absent; in the studies checked, under half of the shortfall reflects unresolved V genes, and no reason is known for the rest. The sample records 15,000 to 25,000 clones, roughly four fifths of which are singletons. Of the sample, approximately 2.8% falls within the top ten clones. Material for sequencing was tumor tissue from Merkel cell carcinoma. These receptors were obtained from a human donor with Merkel cell carcinoma.

About this clone itself: The junction departs from germline at one end; a sequencing error may be responsible. The rearrangement links TRBV13 to TRBJ1-6; D is perhaps TRBD1 (5 bases). Per the germline V gene, CDR1 is PRHDT and CDR2 is FYEKMQ (reference sequence). This CDR3 contains 14 residues. The CDR3 loop is CASSLGHINSPLHF. Written as DNA, the CDR3 is TGTGCCAGCAGCCTAGGACACATCAATTCACCCCTCCACTTT.

The chain combines TRBV5-1 with TRBJ1-1, with D unclear. CDR1 and CDR2 (germline): SGHRS, YFSETQ. Trimming shortened V by 0 bases and J by 3 bases, and 6 bases separated the two germline ends. The CDR3 totals 13 residues. The CDR3 sequence: CASSLEADTEAFF. In DNA, the CDR3 is TGCGCCAGCAGCTTGGAGGCAGACACTGAAGCTTTCTTT.

To note about this clone: An end of the junction does not agree with germline; a read error may underlie this. The chain employs TRBV19 and TRBJ2-7; no definite D call. Germline-derived CDR1 and CDR2 are LNHDA and SQIVND (reference sequence). CDR3 length equals 13 residues. The CDR3 sequence: CASSMAGSYEQYF. The CDR3 DNA reads TGTGCCAGTAGTATGGCTGGCAGCTACGAGCAGTACTTT. Looking up the rest from reference TRBV19 and TRBJ2-7 gives the full variable domain: DGGITQSPKYLFRKEGQNVTLSCEQNLNHDAMYWYRQDPGQGLRLIYYSQIVNDFQKGDIAEGYSVSREKKESFPLTVTSAQKNPTAFYLCASSMAGSYEQYFGPGTRLTVT.

The count of this clone is one. The chain is built from TRBV5-1 and TRBJ2-3; D is unresolved. Germline values: CDR1 SGHRS, CDR2 YFSETQ. The V and J ends lost 4 bases and 0 bases respectively, with 12 bases between them. The CDR3 totals 15 residues. The CDR3 nucleotides read TGCGCCAGCAGCCGTGACACCGCTAGCACAGATACGCAGTATTTT. Translating gives CASSRDTASTDTQYF.

This rearrangement joins TRBV4-1 to TRBJ1-1; D call uncertain. Germline V lookup: CDR1 MGHRA, CDR2 YSYEKL. CDR3 length: 16 amino acids. The V gene lost 1 base and the J gene lost 0 bases, with 12 bases spanning the gap. CDR3 in DNA: TGCGCCAGCAGCCAAGTCGGATGGACTTTGAACACTGAAGCTTTCTTT. Its translation is CASSQVGWTLNTEAFF.

Of note for this clone: An end of the junction differs from the germline gene, which may be a read error. The chain uses TRBV9 and TRBJ1-2, with D unresolved. This CDR3 comprises 10 residues. Germline V gives CDR1 SGDLS, CDR2 YYNGEE. The CDR3 protein is CASSGEGYTF. The CDR3, as DNA: TGTGCCAGTAGCGGCGAGGGCTACACCTTC.

The rearrangement links TRBV15 to TRBJ1-1; D is ambiguous. The CDR3 length is 15 residues. The germline V gene encodes CDR1 LNHNV and CDR2 YYDKDF (reference sequence). Trimming left V 1 base short and J 1 base short, with 10 bases between. Here the CDR3 DNA reads TGTGCCACCAGCAGAGGCCGACCGGGGAACACTGAAGCTTTCTTT. Translated, it gives CATSRGRPGNTEAFF.

The gene calls are TRBV14 and TRBJ2-1, with D maybe TRBD2 (6 bases). This CDR3 spans 13 amino acids. The V end lost 4 bases, the J end lost 9 bases, and 13 bases lay between the germline ends. From germline, CDR1 is SGHDN and CDR2 FVKESK. In nucleotides, the CDR3 is TGTGCCAGCAGCCTTCTTCTGGGGGGTGAGCAGTTCTTC. Protein product: CASSLLLGGEQFF. The complete variable domain, with remaining parts taken from reference TRBV14 and TRBJ2-1, reads EAGVTQFPSHSVIEKGQTVTLRCDPISGHDNLYWYRRVMGKEIKFLLHFVKESKQDESGMPNNRFLAERTGGTYSTLKVQPAELEDSGVYFCASSLLLGGEQFFGPGTRLTVL.

This chain joins TRBV28 and TRBJ1-2; D is undetermined. Deletions cut 6 bases from V and 7 bases from J, with 12 bases between. In germline, CDR1 is MDHEN, CDR2 SYDVKM. The CDR3 loop spans 12 amino acids. CDR3 sequence: CASSPLIPGYTF. The CDR3, as DNA: TGTGCCAGCAGCCCTCTGATTCCTGGCTACACCTTC.

This clone has more than one count but fewer than ten. This rearrangement joins TRBV2 to TRBJ1-1; D not certain. This CDR3 region has 12 residues. CDR1 is SNHLY and CDR2 is FYNNEI in the germline V gene. With 4 bases removed from V and 6 bases from J, the gap between germline ends came to 9 bases. The CDR3 region has the DNA TGTGCCAGCAGTGGGTCAGGCCCTGAAGCTTTCTTT. Amino acids: CASSGSGPEAFF.

V is TRBV7-9 and J is TRBJ2-1, with D possibly being TRBD1 or TRBD2 (5 bases each). The CDR3 covers 14 residues. CDR1 is SEHNR and CDR2 is FQNEAQ in the germline V gene (reference sequence). Trimming removed 8 bases at V and 8 bases at J, with 19 bases between. This chain's CDR3 is CASRLLGESHEQFF. The CDR3 DNA sequence: TGTGCCAGCCGCCTCCTAGGGGAGTCCCATGAGCAGTTCTTC.

The rearrangement links TRBV7-8 to TRBJ2-5, with TRBD2 matching over 11 bases. There are 15 residues in the CDR3. Losses at the gene ends were 7 bases for V and 0 bases for J; bases not matched to a gene: 4. From germline, CDR1 is SGHVS and CDR2 FQNEAQ. The CDR3 protein is CASNRLAGNQETQYF. The CDR3 DNA is TGTGCCAGCAACAGACTAGCGGGGAACCAAGAGACCCAGTACTTC.

This clone was seen a handful of times. The sample carries other DNA sequences with the same CDR3. The chain combines TRBV4-2 with TRBJ1-1; D possibly corresponds to TRBD1 (5 bases). Between the trimmed V and J ends, which lost 2 bases and 0 bases, there was a span of 22 bases. This CDR3 is 19 amino acids long. Germline lookup yields CDR1 LGHNA and CDR2 YNFKEQ. The DNA of the CDR3 is TGTGCCAGCAGCCAACGGGTGGAGGGGCGTAATTCCATGAACACTGAAGCTTTCTTT. As protein: CASSQRVEGRNSMNTEAFF.

This clone was seen a handful of times. J is TRBJ2-7 and V is TRBV6-4, with 7 bases identical to TRBD1. This CDR3 is built from 16 residues. Trimming at V came to 8 bases and at J to 4 bases, leaving 17 bases not matched to a gene. Per germline, CDR1 MRHNA and CDR2 SNTAGT. CDR3 nucleotide sequence: TGTGCCAGCCCTGACTGGGCGACAGGGTCGAGGTACGAGCAGTACTTC. It encodes CASPDWATGSRYEQYF.

This chain links TRBV9 with TRBJ2-5; 8 bases line up with TRBD2. With V trimmed by 2 bases and J by 4 bases, 7 bases remained unmatched. The CDR3 length is 15 residues. Per the germline V gene, CDR1 is SGDLS and CDR2 is YYNGEE. The CDR3 DNA follows: TGTGCCAGCAGCGTCGGCGGGGGGCGAGGAGAGACCCAGTACTTC. It yields the protein CASSVGGGRGETQYF.

V usage is TRBV4-1 and J usage is TRBJ2-5; TRBD2 is a possible D gene (5 bases). Trimming took off 1 base at V and 4 bases at J, with 7 bases between the two ends. Per the germline V gene, CDR1 is MGHRA and CDR2 is YSYEKL. The CDR3 extends over 13 amino acids. The CDR3 spells CASSQVEGETQYF. In DNA form, the CDR3 reads TGCGCCAGCAGCCAAGTCGAGGGAGAGACCCAGTACTTC.

V is TRBV20-1 and J is TRBJ2-7; 7 nucleotides line up with TRBD1. Germline V lookup: CDR1 DFQATT, CDR2 SNEGSKA (reference sequence). The length of the CDR3 is 11 residues. V shed 6 bases and J 6 bases; nucleotides not matched to a gene: 5. CDR3 residues: CSARQGPEQYF. CDR3 nucleotides: TGCAGTGCCCGACAGGGCCCCGAGCAGTACTTC.

Concerning this clone itself: Within the sample, other DNA sequences also encode this same CDR3. The chain carries TRBV29-1 and TRBJ2-1, with D tentatively TRBD2 (5 bases). This CDR3 contains 15 residues. V lost 0 bases and J lost 0, with 9 bases in between. Germline V gives CDR1 SQVTM, CDR2 ANQGSEA. CDR3 residues: CSVEEGASSYNEQFF. The CDR3, as DNA: TGCAGCGTTGAAGAGGGAGCGAGCTCCTACAATGAGCAGTTCTTC.

The chain carries TRBV5-1 and TRBJ2-1, with 12 bases fitting TRBD2. The CDR3 spans 17 residues. Germline lookup yields CDR1 SGHRS and CDR2 YFSETQ. Trimming cost V 4 bases and J 8 bases; bases outside gene matches: 13. The CDR3 is CASSDPTSGGFFYEQFF. DNA for the CDR3: TGCGCCAGCAGCGACCCGACTAGCGGGGGTTTTTTCTATGAGCAGTTCTTC.

About this clone itself: Other DNA sequences in this sample translate to the same CDR3. The gene calls are TRBV6-5 and TRBJ1-1, with D unresolved. The CDR3 loop spans 14 amino acids. Deletions cut 0 bases from V and 0 bases from J, with 5 bases between. Germline loops: CDR1 MNHEY, CDR2 SVGAGI. The DNA for the CDR3 is TGTGCCAGCAGTTACTCCGAACTGAACACTGAAGCTTTCTTT. Translated, it gives CASSYSELNTEAFF.

V and J are TRBV28 and TRBJ2-3, with 9 bases that match TRBD2. This CDR3 has 18 amino acids. Trimming removed 7 bases from V and 4 bases from J; junction bases left unmatched: 18. CDR1 is MDHEN, CDR2 SYDVKM, per germline. The CDR3 is CASIAPPRVAGDSDTQYF. Here the CDR3 DNA reads TGTGCCAGCATCGCTCCCCCTCGGGTAGCGGGAGACTCAGATACGCAGTATTTT.

This chain joins TRBV29-1 and TRBJ2-3, with D perhaps matching TRBD2 (6 bases). The V and J ends lost 5 bases and 2 bases respectively, with 14 bases between them. This CDR3 has 14 amino acids. Germline V gives CDR1 SQVTM, CDR2 ANQGSEA. The CDR3 spells CSVPSRDATDTQYF. The CDR3 DNA follows: TGCAGCGTTCCTTCGCGGGACGCCACAGATACGCAGTATTTT.

The CDR3 DNA follows: TGCAGTGCCCTAGGGAACACTGAAGCTTTCTTT. Amino acid sequence: CSALGNTEAFF. The gene calls are TRBV20-1 and TRBJ1-1; D gene ambiguous. The V gene lost 6 bases and the J gene lost 1 base, with 6 bases spanning the gap. CDR1 and CDR2 (germline): DFQATT, SNEGSKA (reference sequence). The CDR3 runs to 11 residues.

The CDR3 reads CASSLTLRGAYNEQFF. The CDR3 nucleotides are TGTGCCAGCAGTTTGACCTTACGGGGCGCCTACAATGAGCAGTTCTTC. V usage is TRBV27 and J usage is TRBJ2-1; possibly TRBD1 or TRBD2 for D (5 bases each). The CDR3 is 16 amino acids. Deletions cut 3 bases from V and 2 bases from J, with 14 bases between. CDR1 MNHEY and CDR2 SMNVEV come from the germline V gene (reference sequence).